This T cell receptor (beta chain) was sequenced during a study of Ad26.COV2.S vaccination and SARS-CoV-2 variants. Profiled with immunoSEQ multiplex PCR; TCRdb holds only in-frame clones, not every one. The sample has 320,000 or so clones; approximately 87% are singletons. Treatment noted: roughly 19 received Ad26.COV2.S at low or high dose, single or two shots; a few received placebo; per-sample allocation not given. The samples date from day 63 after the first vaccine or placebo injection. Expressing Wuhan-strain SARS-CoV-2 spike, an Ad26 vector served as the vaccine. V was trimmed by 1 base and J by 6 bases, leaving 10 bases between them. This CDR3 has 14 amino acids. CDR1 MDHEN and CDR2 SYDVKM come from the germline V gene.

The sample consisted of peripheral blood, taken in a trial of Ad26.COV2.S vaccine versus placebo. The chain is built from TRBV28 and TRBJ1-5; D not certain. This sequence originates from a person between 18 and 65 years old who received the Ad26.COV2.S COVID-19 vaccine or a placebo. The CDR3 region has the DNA TGTGCCAGCAGTTTATCATTGGGTTTTCAGCCCCAGCATTTT. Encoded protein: CASSLSLGFQPQHF.